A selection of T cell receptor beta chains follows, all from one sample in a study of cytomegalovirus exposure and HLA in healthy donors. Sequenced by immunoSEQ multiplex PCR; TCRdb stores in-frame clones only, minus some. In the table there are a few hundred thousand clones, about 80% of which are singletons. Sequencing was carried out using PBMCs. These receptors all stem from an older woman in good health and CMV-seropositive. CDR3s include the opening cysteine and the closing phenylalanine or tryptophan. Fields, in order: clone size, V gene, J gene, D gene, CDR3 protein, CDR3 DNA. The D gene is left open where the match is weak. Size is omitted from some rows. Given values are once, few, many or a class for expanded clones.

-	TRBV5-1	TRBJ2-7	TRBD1	CASSGTGVYEQYF	TGCGCCAGCTCCGGGACAGGGGTCTACGAGCAGTACTTC
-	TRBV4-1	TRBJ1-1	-	CASSQDRRGSSLEAFF	TGCGCCAGCAGCCAAGATCGACGCGGATCTAGCCTTGAAGCTTTCTTT
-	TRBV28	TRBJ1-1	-	CASSLTPGGTEAFF	TGTGCCAGCAGTTTAACCCCCGGTGGCACTGAAGCTTTCTTT
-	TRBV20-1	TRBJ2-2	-	CSARDTGELFF	TGCAGTGCTCGGGACACCGGGGAGCTGTTTTTT
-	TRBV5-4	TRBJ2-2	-	CASSFRGGSGELFF	TGTGCCAGCAGCTTTAGGGGGGGGTCCGGGGAGCTGTTTTTT
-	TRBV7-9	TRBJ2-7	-	CSSSRGTGIDPYEQYF	TGTTCCAGCAGCCGCGGCACGGGAATAGACCCCTACGAGCAGTACTTC
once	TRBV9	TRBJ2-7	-	CASSVGQEYEQYF	TGTGCCAGCAGCGTAGGGCAGGAATACGAGCAGTACTTC
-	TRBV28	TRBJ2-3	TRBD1	CASSTPTGDTQYF	TGTGCCAGCAGTACCCCGACAGGGGATACGCAGTATTTT
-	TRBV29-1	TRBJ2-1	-	CSVDLGSRNEQFF	TGCAGCGTTGATTTGGGCTCCCGCAATGAGCAGTTCTTC
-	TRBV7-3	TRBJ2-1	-	CASSSTTGGNEQFF	TGTGCCAGCAGCTCCACGACTGGTGGCAATGAGCAGTTCTTC
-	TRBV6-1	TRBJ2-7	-	CASIQAPGSSYEQYF	TGTGCCAGCATCCAGGCCCCCGGATCTTCTTACGAGCAGTACTTC
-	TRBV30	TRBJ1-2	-	CAWRGSGKSYGYTF	TGTGCCTGGAGAGGATCGGGAAAGAGCTATGGCTACACCTTC
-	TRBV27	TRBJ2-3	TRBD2	CASSLASGTPPADTQYF	TGTGCCAGCAGTTTGGCTAGCGGGACCCCCCCCGCAGATACGCAGTATTTT
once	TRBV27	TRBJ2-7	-	CASSLPGQSHEQYF	TGTGCCAGCAGTTTACCAGGACAGAGCCACGAGCAGTACTTC
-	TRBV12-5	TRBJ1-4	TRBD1	CASGLGQGASEKLFF	TGTGCTAGTGGTTTGGGTCAGGGGGCTAGTGAAAAACTGTTTTTT
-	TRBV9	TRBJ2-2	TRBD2	CASSPKVSGGTGELFF	TGTGCCAGCAGCCCCAAGGTTAGCGGGGGCACCGGGGAGCTGTTTTTT
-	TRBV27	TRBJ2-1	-	CASSALVELKINEQFF	TGTGCCAGCAGCGCCCTAGTGGAACTAAAGATCAATGAGCAGTTCTTC
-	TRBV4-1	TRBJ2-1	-	CASSQVNTDFYNEQFF	TGCGCCAGCAGCCAAGTAAACACTGACTTCTACAATGAGCAGTTCTTC
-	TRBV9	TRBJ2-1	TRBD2	CASSVAGTSGNNEQFF	TGTGCCAGCAGCGTAGCCGGGACTAGCGGGAACAATGAGCAGTTCTTC
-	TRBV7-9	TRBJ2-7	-	CASSLVRTVSGEQYF	TGTGCCAGCAGCTTAGTACGGACAGTCTCGGGCGAGCAGTACTTC
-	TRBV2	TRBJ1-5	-	CASSDAGNSNQPQHF	TGTGCCAGCAGTGACGCGGGCAACAGCAATCAGCCCCAGCATTTT
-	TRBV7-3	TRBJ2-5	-	CASSFSGKETQYF	TGTGCCAGCAGCTTTAGCGGAAAAGAGACCCAGTACTTC
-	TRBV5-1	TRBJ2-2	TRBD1	CASSPTGKAGELFF	TGCGCCAGCAGCCCGACAGGGAAAGCCGGGGAGCTGTTTTTT
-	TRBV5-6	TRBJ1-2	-	CASSLRRSVGGYTF	TGTGCCAGCAGCTTGAGGAGGTCGGTGGGAGGCTACACCTTC